These T cell receptor beta chains were read from a single sample in a study of identical twins. MiXCR was run by TCRdb on the 5' RACE reads, yielding one entry per CDR3 protein. The sample carries 500,000 to 550,000 distinct CDR3 sequences, 20% to 25% recorded once. A further study also used this sample, focusing on yellow fever vaccine responses in identical twins.

The material sequenced was CD4+ T cells sorted from blood. Receptors were obtained from a young woman in good health. The CDR3 runs from the conserved cysteine through the conserved F or W. A D gene is named only where the DNA matches it firmly. The listing skips clone size in some rows; elsewhere it reads once, few, many or a size class.

CDR3 protein: CATSRDKGAVVETQYF
CDR3 DNA: TGTGCCACCAGCAGAGATAAGGGGGCAGTGGTAGAGACCCAGTACTTC
clone size: -
J gene: TRBJ2-5
V gene: TRBV15
D gene: TRBD1

CDR3 protein: CSVDVEGGYTF
CDR3 DNA: TGCAGCGTTGATGTGGAAGGAGGCTACACCTTC
clone size: many
J gene: TRBJ1-2
V gene: TRBV29-1
D gene: -

CDR3 protein: CASSHADTGSRGNIQYF
CDR3 DNA: TGCGCCAGCAGCCATGCGGACACGGGGAGCCGGGGAAACATTCAGTACTTC
clone size: -
J gene: TRBJ2-4
V gene: TRBV4-1
D gene: -

CDR3 protein: CASSLGAGRIEETQYF
CDR3 DNA: TGTGCCAGCAGCTTGGGTGCAGGGAGGATAGAAGAGACCCAGTACTTC
clone size: few
J gene: TRBJ2-5
V gene: TRBV5-5
D gene: -

CDR3 protein: CSARGAFF
CDR3 DNA: TGCAGTGCTAGGGGGGCTTTCTTT
clone size: -
J gene: TRBJ1-1
V gene: TRBV20-1
D gene: -

CDR3 protein: CASSVRDREEAFF
CDR3 DNA: TGCGCCAGCAGCGTCCGGGACAGGGAAGAAGCTTTCTTT
clone size: few
J gene: TRBJ1-1
V gene: TRBV5-1
D gene: TRBD1

CDR3 protein: CASKPRGEGREKTQYF
CDR3 DNA: TGTGCCAGCAAACCAAGGGGGGAGGGCAGGGAGAAGACCCAGTACTTC
clone size: -
J gene: TRBJ2-5
V gene: TRBV6-1
D gene: -

CDR3 protein: CASSYVSSGNTIYF
CDR3 DNA: TGTGCCAGCAGTTACGTGAGCTCTGGAAACACCATATATTTT
clone size: few
J gene: TRBJ1-3
V gene: TRBV6-2/TRBV6-3
D gene: -

CDR3 protein: CASSGDANVLTF
CDR3 DNA: TGCGCCAGCAGTGGGGACGCGAACGTCCTGACTTTC
clone size: -
J gene: TRBJ2-6
V gene: TRBV5-1
D gene: -

CDR3 protein: CSARNTGGTEAFF
CDR3 DNA: TGCAGTGCTAGAAATACAGGAGGTACTGAAGCTTTCTTT
clone size: many
J gene: TRBJ1-1
V gene: TRBV20-1
D gene: -

CDR3 protein: CASSLTASGTKETQYF
CDR3 DNA: TGTGCCAGCAGTTTAACGGCTAGCGGGACAAAAGAGACCCAGTACTTC
clone size: few
J gene: TRBJ2-5
V gene: TRBV12-3/TRBV12-4
D gene: TRBD2

CDR3 protein: CASSQGAGTSGSQREQYF
CDR3 DNA: TGCGCCAGCAGCCAAGGAGCCGGGACTAGCGGGAGCCAGAGGGAGCAGTACTTC
clone size: -
J gene: TRBJ2-7
V gene: TRBV4-1
D gene: TRBD2

CDR3 protein: CASSVGSGRAIDTQYF
CDR3 DNA: TGTGCCAGCAGCGTGGGTAGCGGGAGGGCCATAGATACGCAGTATTTT
clone size: -
J gene: TRBJ2-3
V gene: TRBV9
D gene: TRBD2

CDR3 protein: CASSLGFGRANYGYTF
CDR3 DNA: TGTGCCAGCAGCTTGGGATTCGGCAGGGCAAACTATGGCTACACCTTC
clone size: few
J gene: TRBJ1-2
V gene: TRBV5-4
D gene: -

CDR3 protein: CASSYAASSYNEQFF
CDR3 DNA: TGTGCCAGCAGTTACGCCGCTAGCTCCTACAATGAGCAGTTCTTC
clone size: few
J gene: TRBJ2-1
V gene: TRBV6-5
D gene: -

CDR3 protein: CASSSLAAQATKQYF
CDR3 DNA: TGTGCCAGCAGTTCTTTGGCAGCACAGGCTACGAAGCAGTACTTC
clone size: few
J gene: TRBJ2-7
V gene: TRBV6-5
D gene: -

CDR3 protein: CATSRDASAKETQYF
CDR3 DNA: TGTGCCACCAGCAGAGATGCCTCCGCCAAAGAGACCCAGTACTTC
clone size: -
J gene: TRBJ2-5
V gene: TRBV15
D gene: -

CDR3 protein: CASGPGGRGLFARNTGELFF
CDR3 DNA: TGCGCCAGCGGTCCCGGGGGAAGGGGGCTCTTCGCGCGGAACACCGGGGAGCTGTTTTTT
clone size: -
J gene: TRBJ2-2
V gene: TRBV10-2
D gene: -

CDR3 protein: CASSLQGITLEQFF
CDR3 DNA: TGTGCCAGCAGCCTGCAAGGGATCACTCTTGAGCAGTTCTTC
clone size: many
J gene: TRBJ2-1
V gene: TRBV3-1
D gene: -

CDR3 protein: CASSGWTGGVYEQYF
CDR3 DNA: TGTGCCAGCAGTGGGTGGACAGGGGGCGTTTACGAGCAGTACTTC
clone size: few
J gene: TRBJ2-7
V gene: TRBV6-1
D gene: TRBD1

CDR3 protein: CASTLARGNSNQPQHF
CDR3 DNA: TGTGCCAGCACCTTAGCCAGGGGAAATAGCAATCAGCCCCAGCATTTT
clone size: -
J gene: TRBJ1-5
V gene: TRBV12-3/TRBV12-4
D gene: -

CDR3 protein: CASKEQGTAGKLFF
CDR3 DNA: TGTGCCAGCAAGGAACAGGGGACGGCTGGGAAACTGTTTTTT
clone size: -
J gene: TRBJ1-4
V gene: TRBV6-1
D gene: TRBD1

CDR3 protein: CASSREGREAFF
CDR3 DNA: TGTGCCAGCAGCCGAGAAGGACGGGAAGCTTTCTTT
clone size: -
J gene: TRBJ1-1
V gene: TRBV7-9
D gene: -